Below are 27 T cell receptor beta chains sequenced from a single sample in a study of blood T cell repertoires in COVID-19. The data were produced by immunoSEQ multiplex PCR, yet TCRdb's version contains in-frame clones alone and is incomplete. There are approximately 220,000 clones in the sample; 85% occur only once, and 2.9% lies in the top ten. The sequenced sample was peripheral blood. These receptors all stem from a man aged 50 or older who had recovered from COVID-19.

V and J are TRBV30 and TRBJ2-1; possibly TRBD2 for D (5 bases). Germline V gene data show CDR1 as GTSNPN and CDR2 as SVGIG (reference sequence). There are 16 residues in the CDR3. V was pared by 0 bases and J by 6 bases, with 18 bases between. The CDR3 protein is CAWSVSPSTWGNEQFF. CDR3 bases: TGTGCCTGGAGTGTGAGTCCTAGCACGTGGGGCAATGAGCAGTTCTTC.

The chain carries TRBV6-5 and TRBJ1-2, with 7 nucleotides matching TRBD1. Germline V CDR1 and CDR2: MNHEY, SVGAGI. The CDR3 runs 14 residues. With V trimmed by 6 bases and J by 4 bases, 8 bases remained unmatched. For the CDR3, the DNA is TGTGCCAGCAGACTTAACAGGGGCACCTATGGCTACACCTTC. Translated, it gives CASRLNRGTYGYTF.

The chain is built from TRBV5-1 and TRBJ2-3, with TRBD2 identical over 11 bases. This CDR3 spans 17 amino acids. Unmatched junction bases numbered 8, after V lost 1 base and J lost 4 bases. The germline gives CDR1 SGHRS, CDR2 YFSETQ. In nucleotides, the CDR3 is TGCGCCAGCAGCTTGTCGCAACTAGCGGGAGACGCAGATACGCAGTATTTT. It encodes CASSLSQLAGDADTQYF.

This clone showed up just a few times. This chain links TRBV15 with TRBJ2-1; TRBD2 might be the D (6 bases). CDR1 is LNHNV, CDR2 YYDKDF, per germline (reference sequence). CDR3 length equals 11 residues. V was cut by 5 bases and J by 7 bases, with 6 bases left in between. The CDR3 is CATSRENEQFF. In DNA, the CDR3 is TGTGCCACCAGCCGGGAGAATGAGCAGTTCTTC.

The chain links TRBV28 to TRBJ2-5; TRBD2 matches at 7 bases. The CDR3 has 16 amino acids. Germline loops: CDR1 MDHEN, CDR2 SYDVKM. V dropped 3 bases and J dropped 1; count of bases not matched to a gene: 8. The CDR3 nucleotides read TGTGCCAGCAGTTTGGGGGGAGCGGGACCCCAAGAGACCCAGTACTTC. Its protein is CASSLGGAGPQETQYF. Complete variable domain (other parts from reference TRBV28 and TRBJ2-5): DVKVTQSSRYLVKRTGEKVFLECVQDMDHENMFWYRQDPGLGLRLIYFSYDVKMKEKGDIPEGYSVSREKKERFSLILESASTNQTSMYLCASSLGGAGPQETQYFGPGTRLLVL.

The genes are TRBV27 and TRBJ2-7; 7 bases are shared with TRBD1. The CDR3 runs 14 residues. Trimming took 4 bases from V and 2 from J; bases not matched to a gene: 5. CDR1 and CDR2 (germline): MNHEY, SMNVEV (reference sequence). CDR3 nucleotide sequence: TGTGCCAGCAGTTGGGTCAGGGGGACCTACGAGCAGTACTTC. This codes for CASSWVRGTYEQYF.

This sequence joins TRBV3-1 (or the pseudogene TRBV3-2) and TRBJ2-1; 8 nucleotides match TRBD1. The trim removed 2 bases at V and 3 bases at J, leaving 15 bases unmatched. This CDR3 comprises 19 residues. Germline values: CDR1 LGHDT, CDR2 YNNKEL (reference sequence). The CDR3 DNA reads TGTGCCAGCAGCCAATTCCGAGGGTCGGCAGGGGGCTTCTACAATGAGCAGTTCTTC. Protein: CASSQFRGSAGGFYNEQFF.

V gene TRBV19 combines with J gene TRBJ2-7; 9 bases map to TRBD1. J lost 4 bases, V lost 8 bases, and 6 bases had no gene match. Germline CDR1 is LNHDA and CDR2 is SQIVND (reference sequence). The CDR3 spans 13 residues. The CDR3 loop is CASRRDREYEQYF. CDR3 sequence (DNA): TGTGCCAGTCGCCGGGACAGGGAATACGAGCAGTACTTC. Supplemented by reference TRBV19 and TRBJ2-7, the full variable domain reads DGGITQSPKYLFRKEGQNVTLSCEQNLNHDAMYWYRQDPGQGLRLIYYSQIVNDFQKGDIAEGYSVSREKKESFPLTVTSAQKNPTAFYLCASRRDREYEQYFGPGTRLTVT.

CDR3 in amino acids: CAIGGLAGLGETQYF. The CDR3 region has the DNA TGTGCCATCGGGGGACTAGCGGGACTTGGAGAGACCCAGTACTTC. The chain employs TRBV10-3 and TRBJ2-5, with 13 bases identical to TRBD2. With V trimmed by 8 bases and J by 4 bases, 7 bases remained unmatched. CDR3 length: 15 amino acids. CDR1 ENHRY and CDR2 SYGVKD come from the germline V gene.

This sequence joins TRBV5-1 and TRBJ2-2; 10 bases fit TRBD2. V gave up 0 bases and J gave up 4 bases; unmatched junction bases: 6. CDR1 is SGHRS, CDR2 YFSETQ, per germline. This CDR3 region has 17 residues. CDR3 nucleotide sequence: TGCGCCAGCAGCTTGGCCCTAGCGGGAGCTGGCACCGGGGAGCTGTTTTTT. This encodes CASSLALAGAGTGELFF. The entire variable domain, with the rest obtained from reference TRBV5-1 and TRBJ2-2, is as follows: KAGVTQTPRYLIKTRGQQVTLSCSPISGHRSVSWYQQTPGQGLQFLFEYFSETQRNKGNFPGRFSGRQFSNSRSEMNVSTLELGDSALYLCASSLALAGAGTGELFFGEGSRLTVL.

The chain couples TRBV28 to TRBJ2-2, with 8 bases lining up with TRBD1. V was clipped by 2 bases and J by 4 bases; unmatched bases: 9. The CDR3 covers 17 residues. Germline V gene data show CDR1 as MDHEN and CDR2 as SYDVKM. The CDR3 DNA is TGTGCCAGCAGTTTACCCGGGACAGGAACCTCCACCGGGGAGCTGTTTTTT. It specifies CASSLPGTGTSTGELFF.

The chain couples TRBV24-1 to TRBJ2-3; TRBD1 is a possible D gene (8 bases). V lost 5 bases and J 1 base, leaving 15 bases between the germline ends. The CDR3 consists of 16 residues. The germline gives CDR1 KGHDR, CDR2 SFDVKD. CDR3 sequence reads: CATSVNRGGGTDTQYF. CDR3 nucleotide sequence: TGTGCCACCAGTGTAAACAGGGGGGGAGGCACAGATACGCAGTATTTT.

The rearrangement joins TRBV2 to TRBJ2-1, with D maybe TRBD2 (5 bases). V lost 4 bases, J lost 5 bases, and 9 bases lay in between. The CDR3 has 13 residues. Germline V lookup: CDR1 SNHLY, CDR2 FYNNEI. The CDR3 reads CASSVIANNEQFF. The CDR3 coding sequence is TGTGCCAGCAGTGTAATAGCGAACAATGAGCAGTTCTTC.

The chain has TRBV5-1 and TRBJ1-4; TRBD1 agrees at 7 bases. The CDR3 sequence is 16 residues long. Germline-derived CDR1 and CDR2 are SGHRS and YFSETQ. The V segment lost 4 bases and the J segment 0 bases; nucleotides outside the gene matches: 6. The CDR3 loop reads CASSLRGPATNEKLFF. The CDR3 nucleotides are TGCGCCAGCAGCCTAAGGGGGCCCGCAACTAATGAAAAACTGTTTTTT. Based on the CDR3 plus reference TRBV5-1 and TRBJ1-4, the full variable domain is KAGVTQTPRYLIKTRGQQVTLSCSPISGHRSVSWYQQTPGQGLQFLFEYFSETQRNKGNFPGRFSGRQFSNSRSEMNVSTLELGDSALYLCASSLRGPATNEKLFFGSGTQLSVL.

CDR3 sequence reads: CASSLRQGNAGNTIYF. CDR3 DNA sequence: TGCGCCAGCAGCTTGCGGCAGGGGAATGCTGGAAACACCATATATTTT. V usage is TRBV5-1 and J usage is TRBJ1-3; D might be TRBD1 (6 bases). The CDR3 contains 16 residues. Germline V gene lookup returns CDR1 SGHRS and CDR2 YFSETQ. The ends were cut back, 1 base at V and 2 bases at J, with 13 bases in the middle.

The chain is built from TRBV6-5 and TRBJ2-7; D is unclear. This CDR3 is built from 15 residues. CDR1 and CDR2 (germline): MNHEY, SVGAGI. Trimming cost V 6 bases and J 0 bases, with 15 bases left between them. The CDR3 region has the DNA TGTGCCAGCAGACATCCGGCAGGAACCTCCTACGAGCAGTACTTC. This gives the protein CASRHPAGTSYEQYF.

V and J are TRBV28 and TRBJ2-5; 9 nucleotides line up with TRBD2. CDR1 is MDHEN, CDR2 SYDVKM, per germline. The trim removed 2 bases at V and 0 bases at J, leaving 7 bases unmatched. The CDR3 is 17 residues long. CDR3 coding DNA: TGTGCCAGCAGTTTAACGGCGAGCGGGAGGAACCAAGAGACCCAGTACTTC. Amino acids: CASSLTASGRNQETQYF.

V usage is TRBV6-5 and J usage is TRBJ2-3; no firm D call. The ends were cut back, 6 bases at V and 2 bases at J, with 9 bases in the middle. Germline V gene sequence: CDR1 MNHEY, CDR2 SVGAGI. This CDR3 is built from 13 residues. The CDR3 protein is CASRGPVTDTQYF. The CDR3 DNA is TGTGCCAGCAGGGGCCCGGTCACAGATACGCAGTATTTT.

The chain is built from TRBV6-5 and TRBJ2-1; 10 bases align to TRBD1. This CDR3 is 15 amino acids long. Losses at the gene ends were 4 bases for V and 2 bases for J; bases not matched to a gene: 2. Germline CDR1 and CDR2: MNHEY and SVGAGI. For the CDR3, the DNA is TGTGCCAGCAGTTCGGGACAGGGGACCTACAATGAGCAGTTCTTC. Protein product: CASSSGQGTYNEQFF.

The gene calls are TRBV5-5 and TRBJ2-3; 8 nucleotides match TRBD2. The germline V gene encodes CDR1 SGHKS and CDR2 YYEKEE (reference sequence). The CDR3 runs to 14 residues. V was pared by 4 bases and J by 9 bases, with 10 bases of the junction left unmatched. CDR3 protein: CASSDRRAGDTQYF. The CDR3 DNA reads TGTGCCAGCAGCGACAGGCGAGCGGGAGACACGCAGTATTTT. The full variable domain, with the rest looked up from reference TRBV5-5 and TRBJ2-3, is DAGVTQSPTHLIKTRGQQVTLRCSPISGHKSVSWYQQVLGQGPQFIFQYYEKEERGRGNFPDRFSARQFPNYSSELNVNALLLGDSALYLCASSDRRAGDTQYFGPGTRLTVL.

V is TRBV19 and J is TRBJ1-5, with a weak D call TRBD1 (6 bases). The ends were cut back, 3 bases at V and 2 bases at J, with 11 bases in the middle. Germline V lookup: CDR1 LNHDA, CDR2 SQIVND (reference sequence). This CDR3 region has 15 residues. The CDR3 sequence is CASSIIAGGNQPQHF. CDR3 nucleotides: TGTGCCAGTAGTATCATCGCAGGGGGCAATCAGCCCCAGCATTTT. Based on the CDR3 plus reference TRBV19 and TRBJ1-5, the full variable domain is DGGITQSPKYLFRKEGQNVTLSCEQNLNHDAMYWYRQDPGQGLRLIYYSQIVNDFQKGDIAEGYSVSREKKESFPLTVTSAQKNPTAFYLCASSIIAGGNQPQHFGDGTRLSIL.

Only a few counts were recorded for this clone. The CDR3, as DNA: TGTGCCAGCTCAGACGGACAGGGCCGAGAGGGGCCCCAGCATTTT. This sequence encodes CASSDGQGREGPQHF. The V and J genes are TRBV18 and TRBJ1-5, with TRBD1 matching over 8 bases. This CDR3 spans 15 amino acids. V lost 5 bases to trimming and J lost 9 bases; unmatched junction nucleotides: 12. Germline V gene sequence: CDR1 KGHSH, CDR2 LQKENI.

The CDR3 bases are TGTGCCAGCAGTTTAGCCGGGACAGGGGTGTCACCCCTCCACTTT. Residues: CASSLAGTGVSPLHF. This chain joins TRBV6-5 and TRBJ1-6, with 10 nucleotides matching TRBD1. The CDR3 has 15 residues. CDR1 is MNHEY and CDR2 is SVGAGI in the germline V gene. J lost 10 bases, V lost 4 bases, and 7 bases had no gene match.

This clone came up once. The rearrangement links TRBV5-1 to TRBJ1-1; no clear D gene. The CDR3 sequence is 13 residues long. The germline V gene has CDR1 SGHRS and CDR2 YFSETQ. V lost 2 bases, J lost 1 base, and 6 bases lay in between. The CDR3: CASSFNSNTEAFF. CDR3 in DNA: TGCGCCAGCAGCTTTAATTCGAACACTGAAGCTTTCTTT.

This clone was recorded only once. As DNA, the CDR3 is TGTGCCAGCAGCACCCCTAGCGGCAACACCGGGGAGCTGTTTTTT. Amino acids: CASSTPSGNTGELFF. The chain combines TRBV13 with TRBJ2-2; 7 nucleotides agree with TRBD2. From germline, CDR1 is PRHDT and CDR2 FYEKMQ (reference sequence). This CDR3 has 15 amino acids. Trimming cost V 5 bases and J 2 bases; bases outside gene matches: 5.

V gene TRBV27 combines with J gene TRBJ1-3; D is possibly TRBD1 (5 bases). V lost 5 bases and J 1 base, leaving 15 bases between the germline ends. CDR1 is MNHEY and CDR2 is SMNVEV in the germline V gene (reference sequence). The CDR3 contains 16 residues. DNA for the CDR3: TGTGCCAGCAGTCCAGGCGGTAAGGGGTCTGGAAACACCATATATTTT. Its protein is CASSPGGKGSGNTIYF.

The chain has TRBV6-1 and TRBJ2-5; 8 bases match TRBD2. The V segment lost 2 bases and the J segment 0 bases; nucleotides outside the gene matches: 8. Germline-derived CDR1 and CDR2 are MNHNS and SASEGT. The CDR3 extends over 17 amino acids. CDR3 residues: CASSEIPRGGHQETQYF. The CDR3 DNA is TGTGCCAGCAGTGAAATCCCCCGCGGGGGGCACCAAGAGACCCAGTACTTC.